These 9 T cell receptor beta chains came from one sample sequenced in a study of identical twins. Each CDR3 protein is one row after TCRdb ran MiXCR on the 5' RACE reads. Of hundreds of thousands of distinct CDR3 sequences detected, 24% appear once; the ten largest clones hold 2.9%. This sample also belongs to another study, concerning T cells expressing NK-cell markers.

The sample consisted of CD4+ T cells sorted from blood. These receptors all come from a woman aged 18-35 years in good health.

This clonotype was seen more than once but under ten times. The rearrangement joins TRBV7-2 to TRBJ2-1, with D possibly being TRBD2 (6 bases). In germline, CDR1 is SGHTA, CDR2 FQGNSA. Trimming left V 5 bases short and J 0 bases short, with 11 bases between. This CDR3 has 15 amino acids. CDR3 amino acids: CASSPSASSYNEQFF. Written as DNA, the CDR3 is TGTGCCAGCAGCCCTAGCGCGAGCTCCTACAATGAGCAGTTCTTC.

The chain is built from TRBV6-1 and TRBJ2-5, with TRBD2 matching 13 bases. Germline V gene sequence: CDR1 MNHNS, CDR2 SASEGT. CDR3 length: 18 residues. J lost 5 bases, V lost 6 bases, and 15 bases had no gene match. DNA of the CDR3: TGTGCCAGCAGCCTCAGGACTAGCGGGAGACCCTTCGAGGAGACCCAGTACTTC. It specifies CASSLRTSGRPFEETQYF.

This clonotype has only a few counts. The chain employs TRBV7-2 and TRBJ1-4; unclear D gene. V dropped 5 bases and J dropped 8 bases, with 12 bases sitting between them. The CDR3 covers 13 residues. Germline assignment: CDR1 SGHTA and CDR2 FQGNSA. CDR3 in amino acids: CASSPRTAEKLFF. In DNA form, the CDR3 reads TGTGCCAGCAGCCCGCGGACGGCGGAAAAACTGTTTTTT.

This clonotype showed up just a few times. The chain recombines TRBV6-1 with TRBJ2-1, with D perhaps TRBD2 (5 bases). Deletions cut 8 bases from V and 7 bases from J, with 15 bases between. The germline V gene has CDR1 MNHNS and CDR2 SASEGT. CDR3 length: 13 amino acids. CDR3 in DNA: TGTGCCAGCCTACTAGTCACTAGGAATGAGCAGTTCTTC. It encodes CASLLVTRNEQFF.

In its sample, this clonotype was seen a few times. The chain recombines TRBV20-1 with TRBJ1-6; maybe TRBD1 (5 bases). The CDR3 sequence is 16 residues long. The V gene's germline CDR1 is DFQATT and CDR2 SNEGSKA (reference sequence). V lost 0 bases and J lost 13, with 22 bases in between. The CDR3 sequence is CSARDSAGRVSGPLHF. The CDR3 nucleotides read TGCAGTGCTAGAGATTCGGCGGGCAGGGTCTCTGGGCCCCTCCACTTT.

The rearrangement uses TRBV6-2 or TRBV6-3 and TRBJ2-1; 10 nucleotides line up with TRBD2. Germline CDR1 MNHEY, CDR2 SVGEGT. The V gene end was trimmed by 10 bases and the J gene end by 8 bases; junction bases not matched to a gene: 14. The CDR3 is 15 amino acids. The CDR3 sequence: CAILRASGSRDEQFF. The CDR3 DNA is TGTGCCATCTTGAGGGCTAGCGGGAGTCGCGATGAGCAGTTCTTC.

In its sample, this clonotype was seen a few times. The genes are TRBV12-3 or TRBV12-4 and TRBJ2-1; the D is unclear. The CDR3 totals 17 residues. V was pared by 5 bases and J by 0 bases, with 17 bases between. The CDR3 DNA sequence: TGTGCCAGCAGTCCACGAGGTTTTTCGAGCTCCTACAATGAGCAGTTCTTC. Protein sequence: CASSPRGFSSSYNEQFF.

The chain joins TRBV10-1 to TRBJ2-7; D is undetermined. This CDR3 has 13 residues. V gave up 2 bases and J gave up 3 bases, with 8 bases separating them. CDR1 and CDR2 (germline): WNHNN, SYGVQD (reference sequence). In DNA, the CDR3 is TGCGCCAGCAGTGAGGGGGTATTCTACGAGCAGTACTTC. Its translation: CASSEGVFYEQYF.

The chain has TRBV9 and TRBJ2-2; 7 bases agree with TRBD1. This CDR3 is built from 13 residues. The germline gives CDR1 SGDLS, CDR2 YYNGEE. V lost 8 bases to trimming and J lost 3 bases; unmatched junction nucleotides: 4. CDR3 DNA sequence: TGTGCCAGTGGGACAGTCCACACCGGGGAGCTGTTTTTT. This codes for CASGTVHTGELFF.